These 30 T cell receptor beta chains came from one sample sequenced in a study of CD8 T cells in ankylosing spondylitis. Study results and caveats: A TCR beta motif of several highly homologous variants appeared characteristic of ankylosing spondylitis blood.

No cognate antigen is known for these TCRs. TCRdb called the 5' RACE reads again in MiXCR, with one record for every CDR3 protein. This table holds 400,000 to 450,000 distinct CDR3 sequences, roughly 17% found once. Sequenced: blood, either unsorted or a sorted T cell fraction (not recorded which). Receptors were obtained from a male donor with ankylosing spondylitis.

This clonotype occurred a few times. The rearrangement links TRBV4-1 to TRBJ1-2; D gene unclear. V was shortened by 0 bases and J by 2 bases, with 10 bases between the two germline ends. The CDR3 is made up of 15 amino acids. The germline CDR1 and CDR2 sequences are MGHRA and YSYEKL. The CDR3 here is CASSQDGPGNYGYTF. The CDR3 nucleotides read TGCGCCAGCAGCCAAGATGGCCCTGGGAACTATGGCTACACCTTC.

The chain has TRBV5-6 and TRBJ1-2; maybe TRBD1 (6 bases). Germline V gene sequence: CDR1 SGHDT, CDR2 YYEEEE. This CDR3 has 17 residues. Trimming left V 5 bases short and J 8 bases short, with 28 bases between. Written as DNA, the CDR3 is TGTGCCAGCAGGCTTTATGGGACAAGAAGGGACCACAGGGGCTACACCTTC. Translating gives CASRLYGTRRDHRGYTF.

This clonotype turned up a few times. The J gene is TRBJ1-4, the V gene TRBV5-1; no reliable D call. The germline V gene has CDR1 SGHRS and CDR2 YFSETQ. This CDR3 is built from 14 residues. V shed 4 bases and J shed 1 base, with 8 bases lying between them. CDR3: CASSAGRTNEKLFF. The CDR3 coding sequence is TGCGCCAGCAGCGCAGGCAGAACTAATGAAAAACTGTTTTTT.

The V and J genes are TRBV3-1 and TRBJ2-7; D not resolved. CDR3 length: 14 amino acids. Germline V gene data show CDR1 as LGHDT and CDR2 as YNNKEL (reference sequence). The germline V and J ends were trimmed by 0 bases and 3 bases, with 9 bases remaining between them. The CDR3 loop reads CASSQDPQLYEQYF. CDR3 DNA sequence: TGTGCCAGCAGCCAAGATCCACAACTCTACGAGCAGTACTTC.

This clonotype was found a few times. The genes are TRBV5-1 and TRBJ2-1, with D maybe TRBD2 (5 bases). CDR3 size: 15 residues. CDR1 and CDR2 from the germline V gene are SGHRS and YFSETQ. V was clipped by 3 bases and J by 0 bases, with 10 bases between them. The CDR3 DNA reads as TGCGCCAGCAGCTACGCTACTAGCTCCTACAATGAGCAGTTCTTC. Its translation is CASSYATSSYNEQFF. Looking up the rest from reference TRBV5-1 and TRBJ2-1 gives the full variable domain: KAGVTQTPRYLIKTRGQQVTLSCSPISGHRSVSWYQQTPGQGLQFLFEYFSETQRNKGNFPGRFSGRQFSNSRSEMNVSTLELGDSALYLCASSYATSSYNEQFFGPGTRLTVL.

V and J are TRBV4-3 and TRBJ2-7; a possible D gene is TRBD2 (5 bases). Germline V gene lookup returns CDR1 LGHNA and CDR2 YSLEER. Trimming left V 4 bases short and J 4 bases short, with 20 bases between. CDR3 length: 16 residues. CDR3 sequence (DNA): TGCGCCAGCAGCCTTGGCCGGGGTGGGGTTGCATACGAGCAGTACTTC. This sequence encodes CASSLGRGGVAYEQYF.

This rearrangement joins TRBV7-8 to TRBJ1-4, with 9 nucleotides matching TRBD1. This CDR3 spans 13 amino acids. J gave up 6 bases and V 8 bases, and 4 bases lay outside the gene matches. Germline CDR1 reads SGHVS; CDR2 reads FQNEAQ. The CDR3 nucleotides read TGTGCCAGCCGGGGACAGGGCCATGAAAAACTGTTTTTT. It encodes CASRGQGHEKLFF.

This clonotype was counted once. This chain joins TRBV6-1 and TRBJ2-7; possibly TRBD1 for D (6 bases). This CDR3 comprises 16 residues. Germline lookup yields CDR1 MNHNS and CDR2 SASEGT. Trimming took 1 base from V and 0 from J, leaving 13 bases between them. The CDR3 reads CASSEETGWGSYEQYF. The CDR3, as DNA: TGTGCCAGCAGTGAAGAGACAGGTTGGGGCTCCTACGAGCAGTACTTC.

CDR3 in DNA: TGTGCCAGCACTTGGGACACCTACAATGAGCAGTTCTTC. It translates to CASTWDTYNEQFF. The chain combines TRBV11-1 with TRBJ2-1, with D maybe TRBD1 (6 bases). Germline loops: CDR1 SGHAT, CDR2 FQDESV (reference sequence). The CDR3 runs to 13 residues. The germline V and J ends were trimmed by 7 bases and 2 bases, with 9 bases remaining between them.

J is TRBJ2-1 and V is TRBV28; TRBD2 agrees at 13 bases. Trimming at V came to 7 bases and at J to 5 bases, leaving 5 bases not matched to a gene. The CDR3 spans 15 residues. The germline gives CDR1 MDHEN, CDR2 SYDVKM. In nucleotides, the CDR3 is TGTGCCAGCACCCTACTAGCGGGAGGGAACAATGAGCAGTTCTTC. This translates into CASTLLAGGNNEQFF.

There are a few counts of this clonotype. This chain uses TRBV7-9 with TRBJ2-2; D gene unclear. This CDR3 has 15 amino acids. Germline CDR1 SEHNR, CDR2 FQNEAQ (reference sequence). The V end lost 1 base, the J end lost 3 bases, and 9 bases lay between the germline ends. Here the CDR3 reads CASSLDGSHTGELFF. The CDR3 DNA reads TGTGCCAGCAGCTTAGATGGGTCGCACACCGGGGAGCTGTTTTTT. Combining the CDR3 with reference TRBV7-9 and TRBJ2-2 gives the whole variable domain DTGVSQNPRHKITKRGQNVTFRCDPISEHNRLYWYRQTLGQGPEFLTYFQNEAQLEKSRLLSDRFSAERPKGSFSTLEIQRTEQGDSAMYLCASSLDGSHTGELFFGEGSRLTVL.

This clonotype was seen only a few times. V usage is TRBV6-1 and J usage is TRBJ2-5; 11 nucleotides match TRBD2. In germline, CDR1 is MNHNS, CDR2 SASEGT. The CDR3 is 16 amino acids. The junction had 8 bases not matched to a gene; V was cut back by 5 bases and J by 3 bases. CDR3 protein: CASSQGPGLAEETQYF. The DNA for the CDR3 is TGTGCCAGCAGTCAAGGACCGGGACTAGCGGAAGAGACCCAGTACTTC.

The chain carries TRBV5-1 and TRBJ2-2, with D perhaps TRBD1 (7 bases). The CDR3 consists of 16 residues. From germline, CDR1 is SGHRS and CDR2 YFSETQ. Trimming pared 4 bases from V and 1 base from J, leaving 14 bases between. This CDR3 is CASSPGGTVNTGELFF. DNA of the CDR3: TGCGCCAGCAGCCCGGGCGGGACAGTGAACACCGGGGAGCTGTTTTTT.

This sequence joins TRBV7-8 and TRBJ1-4; the D is unclear. CDR3 length equals 13 residues. V was pared by 5 bases and J by 7 bases, with 11 bases between. CDR1 and CDR2 (germline): SGHVS, FQNEAQ. CDR3 coding DNA: TGTGCCAGCAGCCCGAAATATGGTGAAAAACTGTTTTTT. Translation gives CASSPKYGEKLFF.

This clonotype has just a few counts. The chain has TRBV7-6 and TRBJ2-7; the match to TRBD1 covers 7 bases. V lost 5 bases to trimming and J lost 6 bases; unmatched junction nucleotides: 10. CDR3 length equals 14 residues. Germline V lookup: CDR1 SGHVS, CDR2 FNYEAQ. The chain's CDR3 is CASSHRRDSGEQYF. CDR3 in DNA: TGTGCCAGCAGCCACCGCAGGGACAGCGGCGAGCAGTACTTC.

This clonotype was counted a few times. The rearrangement uses TRBV11-2 and TRBJ1-2; TRBD1 aligns across 8 bases. Germline CDR1 SGHAT, CDR2 FQNNGV. V lost 3 bases, J lost 7 bases, and 4 bases stayed unmatched. The CDR3 loop spans 13 amino acids. CDR3 nucleotides: TGTGCCAGCAGCTTTCAGGGGGCTGGTGGCTACACCTTC. It translates to CASSFQGAGGYTF.

In this sample, this clonotype turned up a few times. The chain combines TRBV20-1 with TRBJ1-5; TRBD1 matches 7 bases. The CDR3 has 14 amino acids. J was trimmed by 7 bases and V by 4 bases; bases with no gene match: 10. Looked up from germline, CDR1 is DFQATT and CDR2 is SNEGSKA (reference sequence). The DNA of the CDR3 is TGCAGTGCTACCCCAGGGGGGGCAGGGCAGCCCCAGCATTTT. It yields the protein CSATPGGAGQPQHF.

V gene TRBV28 combines with J gene TRBJ2-5; perhaps TRBD1 as D (6 bases). Germline assignment: CDR1 MDHEN and CDR2 SYDVKM. V dropped 4 bases and J dropped 4 bases, with 19 bases sitting between them. The CDR3 extends over 16 amino acids. CDR3 DNA: TGTGCCAGCAGTTCGGCCCGGGGACAAGAATTAGAGACCCAGTACTTC. This codes for CASSSARGQELETQYF.

This clonotype was counted at least ten times. This chain joins TRBV20-1 and TRBJ1-5; 11 bases agree with TRBD1. Unmatched junction bases numbered 10, after V lost 6 bases and J lost 3 bases. The V gene's germline CDR1 is DFQATT and CDR2 SNEGSKA (reference sequence). This CDR3 spans 16 amino acids. CDR3 coding DNA: TGCAGTGCGGGAGGACAGGGGGCGATTTACAATCAGCCCCAGCATTTT. Amino acids: CSAGGQGAIYNQPQHF.

The CDR3: CASSSHGTGTYEQYF. CDR3 bases: TGTGCCAGCAGCAGCCACGGGACAGGAACCTACGAGCAGTACTTC. The genes are TRBV6-1 and TRBJ2-7; TRBD1 aligns across 8 bases. The V gene's germline CDR1 is MNHNS and CDR2 SASEGT. CDR3 length: 15 residues. The J segment lost 2 bases and the V segment lost 6 bases, leaving 9 bases of the junction unmatched.

The chain joins TRBV6-1 to TRBJ1-6, with TRBD1 identical over 9 bases. Germline loops: CDR1 MNHNS, CDR2 SASEGT. V lost 4 bases and J lost 7; bases outside the gene matches: 5. The CDR3 is 15 amino acids. CDR3 sequence (DNA): TGTGCCAGCAGTGCGTCGGGACAGGGAAATTCACCCCTCCACTTT. This translates into CASSASGQGNSPLHF.

This clonotype was found a few times. The rearrangement uses TRBV27 and TRBJ2-5; D perhaps matches TRBD1 (5 bases). Trimming removed 0 bases at V and 7 bases at J, with 12 bases between. In germline, CDR1 is MNHEY, CDR2 SMNVEV (reference sequence). The CDR3 is made up of 14 amino acids. CDR3 bases: TGTGCCAGCAGTTTATCGGGGCTCGAGGCGACCCAGTACTTC. Encoded protein: CASSLSGLEATQYF.

V gene TRBV20-1 combines with J gene TRBJ1-6, with D unclear. CDR1 is DFQATT, CDR2 SNEGSKA, per germline (reference sequence). This CDR3 comprises 13 residues. Trimming pared 4 bases from V and 10 bases from J, leaving 14 bases between. The CDR3 protein is CSAMAFQDSPLHF. CDR3 DNA: TGCAGTGCTATGGCCTTTCAGGACTCACCCCTCCACTTT.

The genes are TRBV5-8 and TRBJ2-7, with 9 nucleotides matching TRBD2. Trimming cost V 1 base and J 3 bases; bases outside gene matches: 8. CDR1 SGHTS and CDR2 YDEGEE come from the germline V gene. The CDR3 spans 16 residues. The CDR3 coding sequence is TGTGCCAGCAGCTTGTTCTTCGGGACTAGCTACTACGAGCAGTACTTC. Translating gives CASSLFFGTSYYEQYF.

V and J are TRBV20-1 and TRBJ2-7; tentative D call: TRBD2 (5 bases). CDR3 length equals 10 residues. In germline, CDR1 is DFQATT, CDR2 SNEGSKA (reference sequence). V lost 5 bases and J 6 bases, leaving 8 bases between the germline ends. CDR3 residues: CSASGGEQYF. CDR3 coding DNA: TGCAGTGCTTCAGGAGGCGAGCAGTACTTC.

There are many counts of this clonotype. The chain links TRBV5-1 to TRBJ2-2, with 7 nucleotides matching TRBD2. CDR3 length equals 15 residues. V dropped 4 bases and J dropped 1; count of bases not matched to a gene: 4. Germline V gene data show CDR1 as SGHRS and CDR2 as YFSETQ. CDR3 loop: CASSPTGGNTGELFF. CDR3 coding DNA: TGCGCCAGCAGCCCTACGGGAGGGAACACCGGGGAGCTGTTTTTT.

The chain carries TRBV28 and TRBJ1-2; D not resolved. V gave up 7 bases and J gave up 5 bases, with 17 bases separating them. The CDR3 has 14 residues. CDR1 and CDR2 (germline): MDHEN, SYDVKM. The CDR3 sequence: CASTLTTVSYGYTF. The DNA of the CDR3 is TGTGCCAGCACCCTCACGACGGTCTCATATGGCTACACCTTC.

The chain couples TRBV16 to TRBJ2-7, with TRBD1 matching over 9 bases. J gave up 5 bases and V 5 bases, and 7 bases lay outside the gene matches. The germline V gene encodes CDR1 KGHSY and CDR2 FQNENV. This CDR3 has 14 amino acids. The CDR3: CASSAGDRAHEQYF. As DNA, the CDR3 is TGTGCCAGCAGCGCCGGGGACAGGGCCCACGAGCAGTACTTC.

The chain employs TRBV5-4 and TRBJ1-1, with D possibly TRBD1 on 6 matching bases. V was clipped by 5 bases and J by 4 bases, with 9 bases between them. The CDR3 runs to 12 residues. Germline CDR1 SGHNT, CDR2 YYREEE (reference sequence). For the CDR3, the DNA is TGTGCCAGCAGATCGACAGGCACTGAAGCTTTCTTT. Its translation is CASRSTGTEAFF.

This clonotype was counted only a few times. The V and J genes are TRBV29-1 and TRBJ1-5; 10 bases agree with TRBD1. Germline loops: CDR1 SQVTM, CDR2 ANQGSEA. There are 13 residues in the CDR3. V was clipped by 6 bases and J by 5 bases; unmatched bases: 4. The CDR3 sequence: CSVRTGGDQPQHF. In DNA form, the CDR3 reads TGCAGCGTCCGGACAGGGGGGGATCAGCCCCAGCATTTT.